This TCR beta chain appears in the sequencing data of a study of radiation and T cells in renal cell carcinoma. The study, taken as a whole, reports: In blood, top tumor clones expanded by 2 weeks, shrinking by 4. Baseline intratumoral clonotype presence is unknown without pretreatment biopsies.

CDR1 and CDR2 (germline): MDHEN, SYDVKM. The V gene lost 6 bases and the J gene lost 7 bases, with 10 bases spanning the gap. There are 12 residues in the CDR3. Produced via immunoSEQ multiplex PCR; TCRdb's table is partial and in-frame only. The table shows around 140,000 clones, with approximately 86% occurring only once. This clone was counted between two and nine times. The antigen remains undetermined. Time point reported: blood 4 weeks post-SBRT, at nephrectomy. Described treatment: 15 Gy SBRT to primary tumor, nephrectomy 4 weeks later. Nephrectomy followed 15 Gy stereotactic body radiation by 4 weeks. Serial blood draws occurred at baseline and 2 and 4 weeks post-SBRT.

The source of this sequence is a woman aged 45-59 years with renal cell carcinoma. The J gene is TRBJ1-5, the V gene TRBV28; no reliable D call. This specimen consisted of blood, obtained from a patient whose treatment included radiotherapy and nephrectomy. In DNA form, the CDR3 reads TGTGCCAGCAGGGGCGGTGGGCAGCCCCAGCATTTT. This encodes CASRGGGQPQHF.